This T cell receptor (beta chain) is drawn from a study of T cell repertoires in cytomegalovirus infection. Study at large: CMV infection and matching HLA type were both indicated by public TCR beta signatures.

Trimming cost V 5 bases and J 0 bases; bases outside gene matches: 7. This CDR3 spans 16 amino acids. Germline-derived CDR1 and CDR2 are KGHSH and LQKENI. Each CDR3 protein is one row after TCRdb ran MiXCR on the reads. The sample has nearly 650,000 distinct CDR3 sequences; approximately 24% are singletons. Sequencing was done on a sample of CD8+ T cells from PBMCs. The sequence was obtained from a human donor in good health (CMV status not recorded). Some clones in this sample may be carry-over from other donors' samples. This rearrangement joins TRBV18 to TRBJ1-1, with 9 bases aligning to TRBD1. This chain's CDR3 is CASSSQRTGVNTEAFF. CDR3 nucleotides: TGTGCCAGCTCATCTCAACGGACAGGGGTGAACACTGAAGCTTTCTTT.